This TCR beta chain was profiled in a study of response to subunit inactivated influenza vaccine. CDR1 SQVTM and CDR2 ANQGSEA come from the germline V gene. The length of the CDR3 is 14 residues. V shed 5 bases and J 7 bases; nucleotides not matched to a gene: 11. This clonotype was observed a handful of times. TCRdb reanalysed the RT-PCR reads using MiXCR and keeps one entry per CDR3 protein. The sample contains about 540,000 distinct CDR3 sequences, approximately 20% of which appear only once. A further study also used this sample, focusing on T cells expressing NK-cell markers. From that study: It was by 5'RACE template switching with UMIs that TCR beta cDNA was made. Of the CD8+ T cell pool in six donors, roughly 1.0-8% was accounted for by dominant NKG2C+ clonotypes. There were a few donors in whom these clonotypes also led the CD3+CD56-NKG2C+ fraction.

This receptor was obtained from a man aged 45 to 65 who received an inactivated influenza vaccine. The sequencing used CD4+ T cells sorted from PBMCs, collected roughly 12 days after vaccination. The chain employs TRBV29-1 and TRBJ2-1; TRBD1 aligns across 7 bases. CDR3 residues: CSVRQGEGSNEQFF. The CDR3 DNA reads TGCAGCGTTAGACAGGGAGAGGGGTCGAATGAGCAGTTCTTC.